Listed below are T cell receptor beta chains from one sample, sequenced in a study of cytomegalovirus exposure and HLA in healthy donors. Only in-frame clones appear in the TCRdb table, and some are missing; sequencing was by immunoSEQ multiplex PCR. The sample shows some 140,000 clones, 65% to 80% of them seen only once. Sequencing was done on a sample of PBMCs. The receptors shown here come from a human donor in good health. Both conserved end residues are part of each CDR3. A D gene is named only where the DNA matches it firmly. Not every row has a clone size; where given, it reads once, few, many or a size class.

abundance	d_gene	j_gene	v_gene	CDR3nt	CDR3aa
few	NA	TRBJ2-7	TRBV28	TGTGCCAGCCACGTGGCGGGGAACTACGAGCAGTACTTC	CASHVAGNYEQYF
NA	TRBD1	TRBJ2-7	TRBV27	TGTGCCAGCACCACAAGAGGGACAGGGGTTGTCGAGCAGTACTTC	CASTTRGTGVVEQYF
once	TRBD1	TRBJ2-2	TRBV11-3	TGTGCCAGCGGACAGGGGGTTACCACCGGGGAGCTGTTTTTT	CASGQGVTTGELFF
NA	TRBD2	TRBJ2-2	TRBV18	TGTGCCAGCTCACCACCGGGACTAGCGGGAGGGACCGGGGAGCTGTTTTTT	CASSPPGLAGGTGELFF
NA	NA	TRBJ2-2	TRBV7-3	TGTGCCAGCAGCTTAACGCCCTCTGGGGGCGCTGGGGAGCTGTTTTTT	CASSLTPSGGAGELFF
once	NA	TRBJ2-3	TRBV9	TGTGCCAGCAGCGGGAGGGGGCTTTCAGATACGCAGTATTTT	CASSGRGLSDTQYF
NA	TRBD1	TRBJ1-4	TRBV10-2	TGCGCCAGCAGTGAGTTGGACAGGGGGCGAGAAAAACTGTTTTTT	CASSELDRGREKLFF
NA	TRBD2	TRBJ2-7	TRBV27	TGTGCCAGCAGTTTATTCCCGGTAGCGGGAGTTGCATCATCCTACGAGCAGTACTTC	CASSLFPVAGVASSYEQYF
few	TRBD2	TRBJ2-2	TRBV5-1	TGCGCCAGCAGCTCCCCTAGCGGAGTGAACACCGGGGAGCTGTTTTTT	CASSSPSGVNTGELFF
NA	TRBD1	TRBJ2-5	TRBV6-1	TGTGCCAGCAATGTGGACAGGGAGGAGACCCAGTACTTC	CASNVDREETQYF
NA	TRBD1	TRBJ1-2	TRBV7-2	TGTGCCAGCAGCAACCGGGACAGGGTTGGCGGCTACACCTTC	CASSNRDRVGGYTF
few	TRBD1	TRBJ1-1	TRBV6-6	TGTGCCAGCAGTTACTATTGGGACAGGAACACTGAAGCTTTCTTT	CASSYYWDRNTEAFF
NA	NA	TRBJ1-1	TRBV4-2	TGTGCCAGCAGCCAAGAATCGGGGGGCATTTATGAAGCTTTCTTT	CASSQESGGIYEAFF
NA	NA	TRBJ2-2	TRBV6-5	TGTGCCAGCAGTTACTCGCAGGGGTGGGGCACCGGGGAGCTGTTTTTT	CASSYSQGWGTGELFF
NA	TRBD2	TRBJ2-5	TRBV5-1	TGCGCCAGCAGTATTAGCGGGAGGGCCAAAGAGACCCAGTACTTC	CASSISGRAKETQYF
NA	NA	TRBJ2-3	TRBV28	TGTGCCAGCACCCCTAGCGGCACAGATACGCAGTATTTT	CASTPSGTDTQYF
NA	NA	TRBJ2-4	TRBV19	TGTGCCAGTAGCCCAGGTTTAACGGGGAACATTCAGTACTTC	CASSPGLTGNIQYF
few	TRBD1	TRBJ1-1	TRBV28	TGTGCCAGCAGTGTAAGGACAGGTTCCCTGGGGAACACTGAAGCTTTCTTT	CASSVRTGSLGNTEAFF
NA	NA	TRBJ2-7	TRBV11-3	TGTGCCAGCAGCCCTAGGGGGTCCTACGAGCAGTACTTC	CASSPRGSYEQYF
NA	NA	TRBJ1-1	TRBV6-5	TGTGCCAGCAGTTACGGGTTCCTAGACACTGAAGCTTTCTTT	CASSYGFLDTEAFF
NA	TRBD2	TRBJ2-5	TRBV9	TGTGCCAGCAGCAACCCCCAATCTAGCGGGAGGACAGAAGAGACCCAGTACTTC	CASSNPQSSGRTEETQYF
once	NA	TRBJ2-3	TRBV6-5	TGTGCCAGTAAAGACAGATTAGATACGCAGTATTTT	CASKDRLDTQYF
NA	TRBD1	TRBJ2-7	TRBV5-1	TGCGCCAGCAGCCCCGGGACAGGTTGGTCGGAGCAGTACTTC	CASSPGTGWSEQYF
NA	TRBD1	TRBJ2-7	TRBV5-6	TGTGCCAGCAGCTTCGGGACAGCAGGCGAGCAGTACTTC	CASSFGTAGEQYF
few	NA	TRBJ1-2	TRBV5-1	TGCGCCAGCAGTCCGGACATGGGGCATTATGGCTACACCTTC	CASSPDMGHYGYTF
NA	NA	TRBJ2-7	TRBV7-9	TGTGCCAGCAGGCGGGACAGCTCCTACGAGCAGTACTTC	CASRRDSSYEQYF
NA	TRBD1	TRBJ2-1	TRBV7-8	TGTGCCAGCAGCTTTAGGCCGGGACAGGGGGCCTCGGATGAGCAGTTCTTC	CASSFRPGQGASDEQFF
once	NA	TRBJ2-5	TRBV7-9	TGTGCCAGCAGCCCGAGGGGGGGGTGGGTTCAAGAGACCCAGTACTTC	CASSPRGGWVQETQYF
few	TRBD1	TRBJ2-7	TRBV28	TGTGCCAGCCAGGGGACAGTCCACGAGCAGTACTTC	CASQGTVHEQYF
NA	TRBD2	TRBJ2-1	TRBV5-1	TGCGCCAGCAGCTACGGGGCTAGCGGGAGTCGGGAGCAGTTCTTC	CASSYGASGSREQFF
NA	NA	TRBJ2-3	TRBV4-1	TGCGCCAGCAGCCGCCCGGACAGCGCAGATACGCAGTATTTT	CASSRPDSADTQYF
NA	NA	TRBJ1-4	TRBV2	TGTGCCAGCGCATCGGGGGTGGTAACTAATGAAAAACTGTTTTTT	CASASGVVTNEKLFF